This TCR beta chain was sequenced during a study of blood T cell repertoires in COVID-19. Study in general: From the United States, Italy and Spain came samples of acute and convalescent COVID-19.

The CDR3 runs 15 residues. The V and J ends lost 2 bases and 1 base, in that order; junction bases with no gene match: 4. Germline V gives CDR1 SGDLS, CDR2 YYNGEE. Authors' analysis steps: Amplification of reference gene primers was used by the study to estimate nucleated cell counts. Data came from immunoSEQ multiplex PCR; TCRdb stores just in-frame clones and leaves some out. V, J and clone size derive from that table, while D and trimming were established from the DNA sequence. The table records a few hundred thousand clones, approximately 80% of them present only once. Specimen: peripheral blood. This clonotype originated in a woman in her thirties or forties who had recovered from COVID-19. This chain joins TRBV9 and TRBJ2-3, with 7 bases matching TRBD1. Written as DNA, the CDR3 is TGTGCCAGCAGCGTTTTTACAGGGGGCACAGATACGCAGTATTTT. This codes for CASSVFTGGTDTQYF.